The entry below gives a single T cell receptor beta chain sequence along with its context. Its target is unknown. TCRdb's copy holds only in-frame clones and misses some; the assay was immunoSEQ multiplex PCR. The sample yields 95,000 to 150,000 clones, 94% seen once. Germline CDR1 is SGHRS and CDR2 is YFSETQ. The CDR3 covers 16 residues. The V segment lost 4 bases and the J segment 6 bases; nucleotides outside the gene matches: 14. The data derive from a study of cytomegalovirus exposure and HLA in healthy donors. Study background: Later analysis reported that the approximately 120 validation repertoires shared the platform of the 650 to 700 first-cohort repertoires. Study-wide points: As confirmed in vitro, three CMV-associated chains were specific for CMV antigens. Reports credit the classifier with highly specific, highly sensitive diagnosis of cytomegalovirus status. Researchers catalogued some 160 TCR beta chains as cytomegalovirus-associated.

The chain recombines TRBV5-1 with TRBJ1-1, with TRBD1 identical over 8 bases. The source is a woman between 18 and 30 years old in good health and CMV-seronegative. Material for sequencing was PBMCs. The CDR3: CASSATGDRLFAEAFF. Written as DNA, the CDR3 is TGCGCCAGCAGCGCGACAGGGGACCGGTTGTTCGCTGAAGCTTTCTTT.